The sequence of this T cell receptor beta chain was determined in a study of a mutant IDH1 vaccine in newly diagnosed glioma. Study-wide background: Earlier treatment was radiotherapy, temozolomide, or both, with most getting both.

The CDR3 is 17 amino acids. Germline lookup yields CDR1 MGHRA and CDR2 YSYEKL. With 0 bases removed from V and 4 bases from J, the gap between germline ends came to 16 bases. Sequencing used immunoSEQ multiplex PCR; TCRdb keeps in-frame clones, though not all of them. The sample lists some 56,000 clones, 75% to 95% seen once, with over 2.5% in the top ten. Time point given: baseline, week 1 (first vaccination visit). Indicated treatment: pre-vaccination baseline after standard-of-care therapy. The source material was PBMCs, sampled from a glioma patient treated with radiotherapy, temozolomide or both. V is TRBV4-1 and J is TRBJ1-5, with D possibly being TRBD1 (6 bases). The receptor comes from a man aged 50 or older with glioma. DNA of the CDR3: TGCGCCAGCAGCCAAGATATTAGGAGGACAGTTAATCAGCCCCAGCATTTT. As protein: CASSQDIRRTVNQPQHF.